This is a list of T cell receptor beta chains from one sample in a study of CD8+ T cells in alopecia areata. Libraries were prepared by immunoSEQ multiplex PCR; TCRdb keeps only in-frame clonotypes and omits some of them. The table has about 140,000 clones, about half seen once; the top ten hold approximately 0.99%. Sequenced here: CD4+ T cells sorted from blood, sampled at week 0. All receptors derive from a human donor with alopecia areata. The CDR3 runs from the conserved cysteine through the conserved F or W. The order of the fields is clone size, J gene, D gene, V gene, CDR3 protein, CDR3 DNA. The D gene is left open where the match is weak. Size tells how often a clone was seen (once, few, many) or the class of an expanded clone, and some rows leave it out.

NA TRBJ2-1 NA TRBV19 CASGYNEQFF TGTGCCTCCGGCTACAATGAGCAGTTCTTC
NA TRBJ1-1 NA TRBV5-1 CASSLEGNDAFF TGCGCCAGCAGCTTGGAGGGGAACGACGCTTTCTTT
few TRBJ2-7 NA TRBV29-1 CSVREIVGSSLYEQYF TGCAGCGTACGCGAGATAGTAGGGAGCTCCCTCTACGAGCAGTACTTC
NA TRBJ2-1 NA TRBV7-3 CASSPWGAGSYNEQFF TGTGCCAGCAGCCCCTGGGGGGCTGGCTCCTACAATGAGCAGTTCTTC
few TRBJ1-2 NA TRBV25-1 CASNPDGGGYTF TGTGCCAGCAACCCCGATGGGGGTGGCTACACCTTC
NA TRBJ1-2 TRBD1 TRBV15 CATSRNDRADGYTF TGTGCCACCAGCAGAAACGACAGGGCAGATGGCTACACCTTC
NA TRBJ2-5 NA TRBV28 CATKGMETQYF TGTGCCACCAAGGGAATGGAGACCCAGTACTTC
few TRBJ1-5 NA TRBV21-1 CASSARKQFQPQHF TGTGCCAGCAGCGCGCGAAAACAGTTTCAGCCCCAGCATTTT
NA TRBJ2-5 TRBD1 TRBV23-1 CASSQDTGGPETQYF TGCGCCAGCAGTCAAGATACAGGGGGCCCGGAGACCCAGTACTTC
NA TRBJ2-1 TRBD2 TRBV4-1 CASSQGLAGGGEQFF TGCGCCAGCAGCCAAGGATTAGCGGGAGGGGGTGAGCAGTTCTTC
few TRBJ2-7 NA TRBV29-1 CSVTIAYEQYF TGCAGCGTTACAATAGCCTACGAGCAGTACTTC
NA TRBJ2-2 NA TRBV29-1 CSVGRGSENTGELFF TGCAGCGTTGGGAGGGGGTCGGAGAACACCGGGGAGCTGTTTTTT
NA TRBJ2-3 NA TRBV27 CASSSRGGTQYF TGTGCCAGCAGTTCCAGGGGCGGTACGCAGTATTTT
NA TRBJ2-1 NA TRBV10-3 CAISGRHGTPDAYNEQFF TGTGCCATCAGTGGACGGCACGGGACCCCCGATGCCTACAATGAGCAGTTCTTC
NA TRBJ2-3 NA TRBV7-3 CASSLTRQDTQYF TGTGCCAGCAGCTTAACGAGGCAGGATACGCAGTATTTT
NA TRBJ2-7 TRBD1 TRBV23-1 CASSRRDRGHEQYF TGCGCCAGCAGTCGCCGGGACAGGGGCCACGAGCAGTACTTC
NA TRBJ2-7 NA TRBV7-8 CASSLLGGSSYEQYF TGTGCCAGCAGCTTATTAGGCGGCAGCTCCTACGAGCAGTACTTC
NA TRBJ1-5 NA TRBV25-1 CASSVSGGPQPQHF TGTGCCAGCAGTGTGTCGGGCGGCCCCCAGCCCCAGCATTTT
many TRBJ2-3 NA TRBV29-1 CSVEVSSAKTQYF TGCAGCGTTGAAGTGTCTAGCGCTAAAACGCAGTATTTT
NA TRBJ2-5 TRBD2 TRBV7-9 CASSFSSSGLQETQYF TGTGCCAGCAGCTTTTCTTCTAGCGGGCTCCAAGAGACCCAGTACTTC
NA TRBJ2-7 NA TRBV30 CAWSRGSYEQYF TGTGCCTGGAGTCGTGGGTCCTACGAGCAGTACTTC
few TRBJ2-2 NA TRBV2 CATHTGELFF TGTGCCACCCACACCGGGGAGCTGTTTTTT
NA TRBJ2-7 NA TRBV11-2 CASSASAWGEQYF TGTGCCAGCAGCGCGTCCGCCTGGGGCGAGCAGTACTTC
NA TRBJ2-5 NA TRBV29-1 CSVESGLPQETQYF TGCAGCGTTGAGTCTGGCCTTCCCCAAGAGACCCAGTACTTC
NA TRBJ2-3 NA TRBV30 CAWSRDTQYF TGTGCCTGGAGTAGGGATACGCAGTATTTT
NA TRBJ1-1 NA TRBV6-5 CASFGRLEAFF TGTGCCAGCTTTGGACGGCTTGAAGCTTTCTTT
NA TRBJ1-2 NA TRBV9 CASSVAPGTNYGYTF TGTGCCAGCAGCGTAGCCCCGGGGACTAACTATGGCTACACCTTC
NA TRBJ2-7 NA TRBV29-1 CSAGSGPDYEQYF TGCAGCGCCGGTTCGGGACCGGACTACGAGCAGTACTTC
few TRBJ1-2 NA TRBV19 CASNLQGSTHGYTF TGTGCCAGCAACCTCCAAGGCAGTACCCATGGCTACACCTTC
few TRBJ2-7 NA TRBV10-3 CAISEPQWDSPTVSYEQYF TGTGCCATCAGTGAGCCCCAATGGGACTCACCGACGGTTTCGTACGAGCAGTACTTC
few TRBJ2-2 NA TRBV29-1 CSVEGGGELFF TGCAGCGTTGAAGGGGGCGGGGAGCTGTTTTTT
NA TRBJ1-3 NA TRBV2 CASRRTGNTIYF TGTGCCAGCAGGAGGACTGGAAACACCATATATTTT
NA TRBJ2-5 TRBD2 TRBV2 CASRGGLATQETQYF TGTGCCAGCAGGGGGGGACTAGCAACACAAGAGACCCAGTACTTC
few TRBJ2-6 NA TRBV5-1 CASNSSPSGANVLTF TGCGCCAGCAATTCGTCTCCCTCTGGGGCCAACGTCCTGACTTTC
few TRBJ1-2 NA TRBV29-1 CSAGTDYGYTF TGCAGCGCGGGGACGGACTATGGCTACACCTTC
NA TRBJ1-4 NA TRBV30 CAWSVRGEKLFF TGTGCCTGGAGTGTTAGAGGTGAAAAACTGTTTTTT
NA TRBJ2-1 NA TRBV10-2 CATESLDYEQFF TGCGCCACCGAGTCCCTTGACTATGAGCAGTTCTTC
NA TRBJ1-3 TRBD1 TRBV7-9 CASSRDRVNTIYF TGTGCCAGCAGCCGGGACAGGGTGAACACCATATATTTT
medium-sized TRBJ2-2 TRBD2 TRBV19 CASTHPGTSGTGELFF TGTGCCAGTACCCATCCCGGGACTAGCGGCACCGGGGAGCTGTTTTTT
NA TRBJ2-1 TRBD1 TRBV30 CAWSRGGAAYNEQFF TGTGCCTGGAGCCGAGGGGGCGCCGCCTACAATGAGCAGTTCTTC
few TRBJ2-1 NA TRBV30 CAWSRGPRPYNEQFF TGTGCCTGGAGTCGGGGGCCTCGCCCCTACAATGAGCAGTTCTTC
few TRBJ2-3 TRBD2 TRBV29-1 CSARGGPDTQYF TGCAGCGCCCGGGGGGGTCCAGATACGCAGTATTTT
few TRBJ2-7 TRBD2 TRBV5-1 CASSSGTSGGWQYF TGCGCCAGCAGCTCCGGGACTAGCGGGGGTTGGCAGTACTTC
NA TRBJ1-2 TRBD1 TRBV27 CASSTSTGGYGYTF TGTGCCAGCAGTACCTCGACAGGGGGATATGGCTACACCTTC
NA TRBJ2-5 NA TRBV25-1 CASSDPGLRETQYF TGTGCCAGCAGTGATCCGGGGTTGAGGGAGACCCAGTACTTC
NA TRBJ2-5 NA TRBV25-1 CASSPVTQGGETQYF TGTGCCAGCAGCCCGGTGACCCAAGGGGGAGAGACCCAGTACTTC
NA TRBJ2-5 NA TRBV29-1 CSVNRGGETQYF TGCAGCGTTAACAGGGGAGGGGAGACCCAGTACTTC
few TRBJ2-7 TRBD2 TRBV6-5 CASSYSTSGSYEQYF TGTGCCAGCAGTTACTCGACTAGCGGGAGTTACGAGCAGTACTTC